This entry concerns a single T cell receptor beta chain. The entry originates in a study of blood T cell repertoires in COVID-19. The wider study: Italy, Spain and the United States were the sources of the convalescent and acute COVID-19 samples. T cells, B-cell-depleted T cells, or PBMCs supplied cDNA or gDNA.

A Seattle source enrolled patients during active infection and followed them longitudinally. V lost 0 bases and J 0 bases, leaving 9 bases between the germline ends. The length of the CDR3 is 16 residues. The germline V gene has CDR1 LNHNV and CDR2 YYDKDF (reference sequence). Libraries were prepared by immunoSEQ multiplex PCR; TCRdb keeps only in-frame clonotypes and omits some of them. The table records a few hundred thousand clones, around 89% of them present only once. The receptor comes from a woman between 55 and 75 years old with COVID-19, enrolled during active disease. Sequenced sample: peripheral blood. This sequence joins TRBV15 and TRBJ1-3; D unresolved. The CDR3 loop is CATSRDQVNSGNTIYF. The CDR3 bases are TGTGCCACCAGCAGAGATCAGGTTAACTCTGGAAACACCATATATTTT.